One and the same sample provided the 4 T cell receptor beta chains below, sequenced in a study of blood T cell repertoires in COVID-19. The repertoire was sequenced with immunoSEQ multiplex PCR; TCRdb's copy has only in-frame clones and lacks some. Among 75,000 to 80,000 clones, roughly 80% were seen once, and the ten largest hold approximately 20%. Sequencing was carried out using peripheral blood. The receptors come from a woman aged 55 to 70 with acute or convalescent COVID-19.

The V gene is TRBV5-8, the J gene TRBJ2-7; 9 bases map to TRBD1. This CDR3 is 15 amino acids long. After removal of 4 bases from V and 1 base from J, the junction contained 6 bases not matched to a gene. Germline lookup yields CDR1 SGHTS and CDR2 YDEGEE. The CDR3 DNA sequence: TGTGCCAGCAGCCATCCGGGACAGGGTTCCTACGAGCAGTACTTC. Amino acids: CASSHPGQGSYEQYF.

V usage is TRBV4-1 and J usage is TRBJ1-5; D unresolved. The V gene lost 5 bases and the J gene lost 4 bases, with 18 bases spanning the gap. CDR1 MGHRA and CDR2 YSYEKL come from the germline V gene. The CDR3 runs 16 residues. The CDR3 here is CASSSISTGINQPQHF. The CDR3 bases are TGCGCCAGCAGCTCGATATCGACGGGGATTAATCAGCCCCAGCATTTT.

This chain connects TRBV28 to TRBJ2-3; D may be TRBD2 (5 bases). Germline CDR1 is MDHEN and CDR2 is SYDVKM. V gave up 3 bases and J gave up 2 bases, with 12 bases separating them. The CDR3 runs 15 residues. Written as DNA, the CDR3 is TGTGCCAGCAGTTTGTATAGCGCCTTCACAGATACGCAGTATTTT. As protein: CASSLYSAFTDTQYF.

The gene calls are TRBV6-2 or TRBV6-3 and TRBJ2-3, with TRBD1 as a possible D gene (5 bases). V was shortened by 6 bases and J by 4 bases, with 17 bases between the two germline ends. The CDR3 runs to 15 residues. Germline V lookup: CDR1 MNHEY, CDR2 SVGEGT. The CDR3 spells CASSPTRTPSDTQYF. DNA for the CDR3: TGTGCCAGCAGCCCTACCCGGACACCATCAGATACGCAGTATTTT.